This T cell receptor (beta chain) was profiled in a study of OX40 agonist ivuxolimab in advanced cancers. Study results and limitations: Doses of 0.1 to 3.0 mg/kg were accompanied by clonal expansion of CD4+ and CD8+ blood T cells by week 6.

Generated by immunoSEQ multiplex PCR, the TCRdb table keeps only in-frame clones and is missing some. The repertoire consists of roughly 75,000 clones, with roughly 90% occurring once and the leading ten covering 0.35% to 0.45%. Germline V gene sequence: CDR1 KGHSH, CDR2 LQKENI. The CDR3 has 13 residues. V was pared by 2 bases and J by 1 base, with 5 bases between. In the case of this clone: What it recognizes is unknown.

The chain couples TRBV18 to TRBJ2-5; no definite D call. The sequence was obtained from an adult with an advanced solid tumor such as melanoma, head and neck, liver or kidney cancer. Material: CD4+ or CD8+ T cells sorted from blood, obtained in a trial of the OX40 agonist ivuxolimab. CDR3 residues: CASSPETQETQYF. CDR3 nucleotides: TGTGCCAGCTCACCAGAGACCCAAGAGACCCAGTACTTC.